The 7 T cell receptor beta chains listed next were all sequenced from one sample in a study of blood T cell repertoires in COVID-19. The data were produced by immunoSEQ multiplex PCR, yet TCRdb's version contains in-frame clones alone and is incomplete. In the table there are about 30,000 clones, 87% of which are singletons. Sequenced material: peripheral blood. The receptors originated from a human donor in a cohort sampled during active COVID-19.

This sequence joins TRBV5-1 and TRBJ2-3; TRBD2 matches 10 bases. Germline-derived CDR1 and CDR2 are SGHRS and YFSETQ. The CDR3 runs 18 residues. With 0 bases clipped from V and 3 bases from J, the junction kept 10 bases outside the gene matches. The CDR3, as DNA: TGCGCCAGCAGCTTGGCCGGCAGCGGGGGGGCTGTTACAGATACGCAGTATTTT. This codes for CASSLAGSGGAVTDTQYF.

The rearrangement uses TRBV29-1 and TRBJ1-2; the D is unclear. V gave up 5 bases and J gave up 10 bases, with 11 bases separating them. CDR1 is SQVTM, CDR2 ANQGSEA, per germline. The CDR3 is made up of 10 amino acids. The CDR3 sequence is CSVTRGVYTF. The CDR3 coding sequence is TGCAGCGTTACACGAGGCGTCTACACCTTC. Full variable domain (rest looked up from reference TRBV29-1 and TRBJ1-2): SAVISQKPSRDICQRGTSLTIQCQVDSQVTMMFWYRQQPGQSLTLIATANQGSEATYESGFVIDKFPISRPNLTFSTLTVSNMSPEDSSIYLCSVTRGVYTFGSGTRLTVV.

CDR3 amino acids: CASSKQGFGSNTEAFF. DNA of the CDR3: TGCGCCAGCAGTAAACAGGGTTTCGGGTCGAACACTGAAGCTTTCTTT. The chain is built from TRBV5-1 and TRBJ1-1, with D possibly TRBD1 on 6 matching bases. Trimming cost V 5 bases and J 1 base, with 18 bases left between them. CDR1 SGHRS and CDR2 YFSETQ come from the germline V gene. This CDR3 is 16 amino acids long.

The CDR3 nucleotides read TGTGCCAGCAGTTTAGGACTAACTTATAGCAATCAGCCCCAGCATTTT. Translating it yields CASSLGLTYSNQPQHF. J is TRBJ1-5 and V is TRBV28, with D uncertain. The CDR3 consists of 16 residues. Trimming stripped 2 bases from V and 0 bases from J, with 11 bases between. Germline CDR1 is MDHEN and CDR2 is SYDVKM. Full variable domain (remainder filled in from reference TRBV28 and TRBJ1-5): DVKVTQSSRYLVKRTGEKVFLECVQDMDHENMFWYRQDPGLGLRLIYFSYDVKMKEKGDIPEGYSVSREKKERFSLILESASTNQTSMYLCASSLGLTYSNQPQHFGDGTRLSIL.

J is TRBJ2-5 and V is TRBV1; TRBD2, the table's D call, was not compared with the DNA. TRBV1 is designated a pseudogene. The CDR3 spans 18 residues. CDR3 amino acids: CTSSQASSGSVVGETQYF. DNA for the CDR3: TGCACCAGCAGCCAAGCCTCTAGCGGGAGTGTGGTAGGAGAGACCCAGTACTTC.

J is TRBJ1-6 and V is TRBV9; D perhaps matches TRBD1 (6 bases). From germline, CDR1 is SGDLS and CDR2 YYNGEE. The length of the CDR3 is 15 residues. The V end was cut by 3 bases, the J end by 9 bases, with 16 bases between. CDR3 loop: CASSEGGGEGSPLHF. In nucleotides, the CDR3 is TGTGCCAGCAGCGAGGGGGGCGGGGAGGGTTCACCCCTCCACTTT.

The gene calls are TRBV27 and TRBJ2-7; 7 bases agree with TRBD2. Per germline, CDR1 MNHEY and CDR2 SMNVEV (reference sequence). The CDR3 consists of 15 residues. Trimming cost V 2 bases and J 0 bases; bases outside gene matches: 4. CDR3 region: CASSLAAGSSYEQYF. Here the CDR3 DNA reads TGTGCCAGCAGTTTAGCAGCGGGGAGCTCCTACGAGCAGTACTTC.